The TCR beta chain under discussion was sequenced for a study of vaccination and CD4 T cells after COVID-19. Study-level information: The convalescent population consisted of six males and four females, two of whom were of Hispanic ethnicity.

J was trimmed by 6 bases and V by 1 base; bases with no gene match: 2. The CDR3 totals 15 residues. Germline CDR1 SGHRS, CDR2 YFSETQ. Cultured CD4+ T cell DNA underwent sequencing with the Oncomine TCR Beta short-read assay. TCRdb re-derived calls from the PCR reads in MiXCR, one entry per CDR3 protein. The profile shows approximately 16,000 distinct CDR3 sequences, 30% to 45% of them singletons. The treatment here: approximately nine-day PBMC culture with coronavirus spike peptide pools or control peptides (ViraFEST assay). Remarks on this clonotype: The antigen is unknown.

The genes are TRBV5-1 and TRBJ1-6; 9 bases fit TRBD1. The sequencing input was CD4+ T cells from blood, cultured in vitro. The clonotype comes from a human donor who had recovered from COVID-19. CDR3 bases: TGCGCCAGCAGCTTGCCGGGACAGGGTAATTCACCCCTCCACTTT. Translating gives CASSLPGQGNSPLHF.